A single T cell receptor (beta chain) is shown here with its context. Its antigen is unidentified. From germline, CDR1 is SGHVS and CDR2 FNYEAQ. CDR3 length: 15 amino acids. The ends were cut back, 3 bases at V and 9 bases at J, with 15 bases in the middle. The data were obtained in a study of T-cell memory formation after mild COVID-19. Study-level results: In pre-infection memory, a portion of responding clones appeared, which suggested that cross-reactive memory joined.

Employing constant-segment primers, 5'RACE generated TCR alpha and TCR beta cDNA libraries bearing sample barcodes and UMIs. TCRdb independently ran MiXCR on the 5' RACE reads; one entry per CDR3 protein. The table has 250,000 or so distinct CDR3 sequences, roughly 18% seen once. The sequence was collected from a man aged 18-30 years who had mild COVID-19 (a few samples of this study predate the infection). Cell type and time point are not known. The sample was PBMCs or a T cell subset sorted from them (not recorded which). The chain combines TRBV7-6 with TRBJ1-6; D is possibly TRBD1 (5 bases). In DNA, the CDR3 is TGTGCCAGCAGCTTCAGCCAGGGTCCGGCTTCACCCCTCCACTTT. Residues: CASSFSQGPASPLHF.